Presented here are 12 T cell receptor beta chains from one specimen sequenced in a study of shared clonotypes between healthy human individuals. Measured with immunoSEQ multiplex PCR; TCRdb has only the in-frame clones, and not every one. Here the sample spans about 600,000 clones, roughly four fifths being singletons. The specimen sequenced was PBMCs. The receptors here all came from a woman between 35 and 50 years old in good health. Some clones in this sample may be carry-over from other donors' samples.

V and J are TRBV28 and TRBJ1-2; 9 bases match TRBD1. Germline assignment: CDR1 MDHEN and CDR2 SYDVKM. This CDR3 contains 14 residues. V shed 8 bases and J 5 bases; nucleotides not matched to a gene: 9. The CDR3 sequence: CASLSPGQGYGYTF. The CDR3 coding sequence is TGTGCCAGCCTCTCCCCGGGACAGGGTTATGGCTACACCTTC.

The chain recombines TRBV11-2 with TRBJ2-5, with D hard to call. Trimming removed 3 bases at V and 5 bases at J, with 13 bases between. Germline assignment: CDR1 SGHAT and CDR2 FQNNGV. This CDR3 is 14 amino acids long. CDR3 amino acids: CASSFYSLGETQYF. CDR3 DNA sequence: TGTGCCAGCAGCTTTTACAGCCTGGGGGAGACCCAGTACTTC.

The table lists this clone with a few counts. The chain links TRBV7-8 to TRBJ2-7, with no clear D. The CDR3 covers 15 residues. Trimming removed 4 bases at V and 2 bases at J, with 15 bases between. Germline loops: CDR1 SGHVS, CDR2 FQNEAQ. The CDR3 spells CASSSLVGGAYEQYF. In nucleotides, the CDR3 is TGTGCCAGCAGCTCCCTTGTGGGCGGAGCCTACGAGCAGTACTTC. The variable domain in full, with the rest retrieved from reference TRBV7-8 and TRBJ2-7, is GAGVSQSPRYKVAKRGQDVALRCDPISGHVSLFWYQQALGQGPEFLTYFQNEAQLDKSGLPSDRFFAERPEGSVSTLKIQRTQQEDSAVYLCASSSLVGGAYEQYFGPGTRLTVT.

The rearrangement uses TRBV27 and TRBJ2-5, with D unclear. CDR1 MNHEY and CDR2 SMNVEV come from the germline V gene (reference sequence). V was shortened by 2 bases and J by 1 base, with 8 bases between the two germline ends. This CDR3 has 14 residues. The CDR3 is CASSLSSVQETQYF. DNA for the CDR3: TGTGCCAGCAGTTTAAGTTCCGTCCAAGAGACCCAGTACTTC.

This clone was seen just once. V is TRBV29-1 and J is TRBJ2-1, with D uncertain. The germline V gene has CDR1 SQVTM and CDR2 ANQGSEA. The V end lost 4 bases, the J end lost 9 bases, and 7 bases lay between the germline ends. CDR3 size: 10 residues. The CDR3 DNA follows: TGCAGCGTTGTGCCAGGTGAGCAGTTCTTC. This sequence encodes CSVVPGEQFF.

The chain combines TRBV5-1 with TRBJ2-7; D is uncertain. The germline V gene has CDR1 SGHRS and CDR2 YFSETQ. Trimming took 0 bases from V and 2 from J, leaving 9 bases between them. This CDR3 spans 14 amino acids. This chain's CDR3 is CASSLASEAYEQYF. The CDR3 DNA is TGCGCCAGCAGCTTGGCAAGCGAGGCCTACGAGCAGTACTTC.

V and J are TRBV6-6 and TRBJ2-2; 7 nucleotides match TRBD1. The J call may be faulty, since TRBJ1-3 better matches the DNA end. Germline assignment: CDR1 MNHNY and CDR2 SVGAGI (reference sequence). The CDR3 is made up of 15 amino acids. The CDR3 bases are TGTGCCAGCAATCCGGACAGGACCTCTGGAAACACCATATATTTT. Translating gives CASNPDRTSGNTIYF.

The sample holds a few counts of this clone. The V call is TRBV5-1, the J call TRBJ2-3, with 10 bases matching TRBD2. Germline CDR1 and CDR2: SGHRS and YFSETQ. CDR3 size: 16 residues. Trimming cost V 3 bases and J 5 bases; bases outside gene matches: 9. The CDR3 loop is CASSSGALAGEDTQYF. The CDR3, as DNA: TGCGCCAGCAGCTCCGGTGCCCTAGCGGGAGAAGATACGCAGTATTTT.

This clone occurred a few times. This rearrangement joins TRBV19 to TRBJ2-4; 14 bases agree with TRBD2. Trimming cost V 7 bases and J 0 bases; bases outside gene matches: 8. CDR1 is LNHDA and CDR2 is SQIVND in the germline V gene (reference sequence). The CDR3 consists of 18 residues. The CDR3 loop is CASTRLAGGQIAKNIQYF. CDR3 coding DNA: TGTGCCAGTACAAGACTAGCGGGAGGGCAGATAGCCAAAAACATTCAGTACTTC.

CDR3 residues: CASSPQRTSGSGNEQFF. For the CDR3, the DNA is TGTGCCAGCTCACCCCAGAGGACTAGCGGGAGTGGGAATGAGCAGTTCTTC. The chain joins TRBV18 to TRBJ2-1; 13 nucleotides match TRBD2. The CDR3 is 17 amino acids. After removal of 3 bases from V and 7 bases from J, the junction contained 9 bases not matched to a gene. In germline, CDR1 is KGHSH, CDR2 LQKENI.

V is TRBV7-9 and J is TRBJ2-1; 9 bases are shared with TRBD2. Germline CDR1 is SEHNR and CDR2 is FQNEAQ (reference sequence). This CDR3 comprises 16 residues. Germline trimming cut 6 bases from V and 2 bases from J; bases unmatched to any gene: 8. CDR3 DNA sequence: TGTGCCAGCAGGCTTCGGGCGGGAGGGCCCTACAATGAGCAGTTCTTC. It is translated as CASRLRAGGPYNEQFF.

The J gene is TRBJ2-5, the V gene TRBV19; possible D gene TRBD2, 6 bases. The CDR3 length is 10 residues. CDR1 and CDR2 (germline): LNHDA, SQIVND (reference sequence). The CDR3 protein is CAAGRETQYF. CDR3 DNA: TGTGCGGCGGGGAGGGAGACCCAGTACTTC. Full variable domain (remainder filled in from reference TRBV19 and TRBJ2-5): DGGITQSPKYLFRKEGQNVTLSCEQNLNHDAMYWYRQDPGQGLRLIYYSQIVNDFQKGDIAEGYSVSREKKESFPLTVTSAQKNPTAFYLCAAGRETQYFGPGTRLLVL.